The source of this T cell receptor beta chain is a study of TIL therapy for anti-PD-1-resistant metastatic lung cancer. Sample time point: pre-treatment sample, taken before nivolumab and TIL therapy. Most excised metastases sampled were pleural nodules or supraclavicular lymph nodes. Sequencing used immunoSEQ v3. Measured with immunoSEQ multiplex PCR; TCRdb has only the in-frame clones, and not every one. Of approximately 87,000 clones detected, roughly 65% appear once; the ten largest clones hold roughly 9.7%. This CDR3 has 15 amino acids. Germline V gene data show CDR1 as MNHNY and CDR2 as SVGAGI (reference sequence).

This rearrangement joins TRBV6-6 to TRBJ2-7, with D perhaps TRBD2 (6 bases). This specimen was tumor tissue, taken at baseline. The receptor's source is a person aged 25 to 79 with non-small cell lung cancer. The CDR3 loop reads CATAEGGNLHYEQYF. For the CDR3, the DNA is TGTGCAACCGCGGAGGGTGGGAATCTCCACTACGAGCAGTACTTC.